Below are 5 T cell receptor beta chains sequenced from a single sample in a study of shared clonotypes between healthy human individuals. Some clones are missing from TCRdb's copy, which holds only in-frame ones; the method was immunoSEQ multiplex PCR. The table has some 490,000 clones, more than 75% seen once. Sequenced input: PBMCs. The receptors come from a woman aged 40 to 50 in good health. Some clones in this sample may be carry-over from other donors' samples.

This clone appeared many times. The same CDR3 arises from other DNA sequences in this sample as well. The V and J genes are TRBV18 and TRBJ1-3; D is uncertain. CDR3 length equals 16 residues. From germline, CDR1 is KGHSH and CDR2 LQKENI. With 0 bases removed from V and 0 bases from J, the gap between germline ends came to 9 bases. The CDR3 DNA follows: TGTGCCAGCTCACCACCGGGCCGATTCTCTGGAAACACCATATATTTT. Translating it yields CASSPPGRFSGNTIYF.

This clone occurred once. CDR3: CASSMRASGRAIPFF. CDR3 DNA sequence: TGTGCCAGTAGTATGAGGGCTAGCGGGAGGGCAATTCCGTTCTTC. The chain recombines TRBV19 with TRBJ2-1; TRBD2 matches 12 bases. This CDR3 is built from 15 residues. V lost 3 bases, J lost 15 bases, and 12 bases stayed unmatched. Germline V gene lookup returns CDR1 LNHDA and CDR2 SQIVND (reference sequence). The whole variable domain, filled in from reference TRBV19 and TRBJ2-1, reads DGGITQSPKYLFRKEGQNVTLSCEQNLNHDAMYWYRQDPGQGLRLIYYSQIVNDFQKGDIAEGYSVSREKKESFPLTVTSAQKNPTAFYLCASSMRASGRAIPFFGPGTRLTVL.

This clone was counted between two and nine times. The CDR3 DNA follows: TGTGCCTGGAGTGTAGGGGGACATGGCTACACCTTC. It translates to CAWSVGGHGYTF. The V and J genes are TRBV30 and TRBJ1-2, with TRBD1 as a possible D gene (6 bases). Trimming stripped 0 bases from V and 6 bases from J, with 8 bases between. Germline CDR1 reads GTSNPN; CDR2 reads SVGIG (reference sequence). The CDR3 runs 12 residues.

The chain combines TRBV7-9 with TRBJ1-2; the D gene is possibly TRBD1 (5 bases). Germline V CDR1 and CDR2: SEHNR, FQNEAQ (reference sequence). The V end lost 1 base, the J end lost 6 bases, and 12 bases lay between the germline ends. This CDR3 spans 14 amino acids. This chain's CDR3 is CASSLEARAHGYTF. DNA of the CDR3: TGTGCCAGCAGCTTAGAGGCCAGGGCTCATGGCTACACCTTC.

This clone showed up just once. This sequence joins TRBV29-1 and TRBJ1-2; D is ambiguous. Germline V lookup: CDR1 SQVTM, CDR2 ANQGSEA. CDR3 size: 11 residues. V gave up 7 bases and J gave up 6 bases, with 12 bases separating them. The CDR3 bases are TGCAGCGCCAGCCGGGCCGATGGCTACACCTTC. Its translation: CSASRADGYTF.